The 30 T cell receptor beta chains presented below share a single source sample, sequenced in a study of T cell changes during pregnancy in multiple sclerosis. Libraries were prepared by immunoSEQ multiplex PCR; TCRdb keeps only in-frame clonotypes and omits some of them. The sample records 65,000 to 85,000 clones, roughly nine tenths being singletons. The sample here was peripheral blood, taken in the second trimester of pregnancy. Receptors originate from a female donor with multiple sclerosis, enrolled in a pregnancy study.

This sequence joins TRBV28 and TRBJ1-5; unclear D gene. V was pared by 3 bases and J by 4 bases, with 7 bases between. Germline assignment: CDR1 MDHEN and CDR2 SYDVKM. The CDR3 is 13 amino acids. This CDR3 is CASSLLSNQPQHF. The CDR3 nucleotides read TGTGCCAGCAGTTTGTTGTCAAATCAGCCCCAGCATTTT.

The gene calls are TRBV4-2 and TRBJ2-1; a possible D gene is TRBD2 (6 bases). CDR1 LGHNA and CDR2 YNFKEQ come from the germline V gene. The CDR3 contains 14 residues. Trimming took 7 bases from V and 7 from J, leaving 17 bases between them. The CDR3 protein is CASKRVGSGNEQFF. CDR3 in DNA: TGTGCCAGCAAGCGGGTCGGGAGCGGAAATGAGCAGTTCTTC.

The rearrangement joins TRBV7-9 to TRBJ1-6; the D gene is possibly TRBD1 (6 bases). Trimming cost V 2 bases and J 9 bases, with 23 bases left between them. Germline assignment: CDR1 SEHNR and CDR2 FQNEAQ (reference sequence). The CDR3 consists of 18 residues. Here the CDR3 reads CASSLPGGDDVVSSPLHF. CDR3 bases: TGTGCCAGCAGCTTACCGGGGGGCGACGACGTCGTGTCTTCACCCCTCCACTTT.

A single count supports this clone. The chain carries TRBV30 and TRBJ2-4; D is unresolved. Germline loops: CDR1 GTSNPN, CDR2 SVGIG (reference sequence). V lost 1 base and J 3 bases, leaving 7 bases between the germline ends. This CDR3 has 13 residues. The chain's CDR3 is CAWSASDKNIQYF. DNA for the CDR3: TGTGCCTGGAGTGCGTCAGACAAAAACATTCAGTACTTC.

This chain links TRBV7-3 with TRBJ1-2, with a weak D call TRBD1 (5 bases). The CDR3 covers 14 residues. Germline values: CDR1 SGHTA, CDR2 FQGTGA. The ends were cut back, 8 bases at V and 3 bases at J, with 16 bases in the middle. The CDR3 DNA reads as TGTGCCAGCCTCACCTCTGGGGCCCACTATGGCTACACCTTC. This encodes CASLTSGAHYGYTF.

The V and J genes are TRBV7-3 and TRBJ1-1; D is uncertain. The CDR3 loop spans 12 amino acids. Looked up from germline, CDR1 is SGHTA and CDR2 is FQGTGA. Trimming took off 6 bases at V and 7 bases at J, with 12 bases between the two ends. The CDR3 sequence is CASRHLTSEAFF. CDR3 nucleotide sequence: TGTGCCAGCAGACACCTTACCAGTGAAGCTTTCTTT.

This rearrangement joins TRBV6-1 to TRBJ2-7; D possibly corresponds to TRBD2 (5 bases). Germline CDR1 reads MNHNS; CDR2 reads SASEGT. The CDR3 sequence is 18 residues long. Deletions cut 2 bases from V and 0 bases from J, with 20 bases between. The CDR3 DNA sequence: TGTGCCAGCAGTGAATCGAGGCAGCTATCAACTAGCTCCTACGAGCAGTACTTC. It codes for CASSESRQLSTSSYEQYF.

The chain joins TRBV7-8 to TRBJ1-2; D perhaps matches TRBD1 (6 bases). V lost 1 base and J 3 bases, leaving 9 bases between the germline ends. The CDR3 runs to 14 residues. In germline, CDR1 is SGHVS, CDR2 FQNEAQ. CDR3 amino acids: CASSLGGGDYGYTF. CDR3 coding DNA: TGTGCCAGCAGCTTAGGAGGGGGGGACTATGGCTACACCTTC.

Comments on this clone: Other DNA sequences from this sample encode an identical CDR3 as well. The rearrangement uses TRBV20-1 and TRBJ2-1; no clear D gene. Trimming shortened V by 2 bases and J by 4 bases, and 3 bases separated the two germline ends. The CDR3 loop spans 11 amino acids. Looked up from germline, CDR1 is DFQATT and CDR2 is SNEGSKA (reference sequence). The CDR3 coding sequence is TGCAGTGCTAGATATTACAATGAGCAGTTCTTC. It yields the protein CSARYYNEQFF.

J is TRBJ1-1 and V is TRBV5-5; weak D call: TRBD1 (5 bases). Trimming left V 2 bases short and J 8 bases short, with 10 bases between. There are 12 residues in the CDR3. Per germline, CDR1 SGHKS and CDR2 YYEKEE (reference sequence). CDR3 sequence (DNA): TGTGCCAGCAGCTTCCAGGGAGGAGAAGCTTTCTTT. Its translation is CASSFQGGEAFF.

V is TRBV7-9 and J is TRBJ1-5, with 9 bases identical to TRBD1. The CDR3 is 16 residues long. Germline CDR1 is SEHNR and CDR2 is FQNEAQ (reference sequence). After removal of 1 base from V and 4 bases from J, the junction contained 5 bases not matched to a gene. In DNA, the CDR3 is TGTGCCAGCAGCTTAGGACCACAGGGGGCTAATCAGCCCCAGCATTTT. Amino acid sequence: CASSLGPQGANQPQHF.

This clone was found a few times. The V gene is TRBV7-9, the J gene TRBJ1-1; the D gene is possibly TRBD1 (6 bases). Germline lookup yields CDR1 SEHNR and CDR2 FQNEAQ (reference sequence). V was shortened by 5 bases and J by 4 bases, with 17 bases between the two germline ends. The CDR3 contains 15 residues. DNA for the CDR3: TGTGCCAGCAGCATCTTCATGGACAGCCTCACTGAAGCTTTCTTT. It translates to CASSIFMDSLTEAFF.

The chain joins TRBV11-2 to TRBJ2-7; weak D call: TRBD1 (6 bases). The CDR3 extends over 15 amino acids. CDR1 is SGHAT, CDR2 FQNNGV, per germline. Trimming left V 5 bases short and J 6 bases short, with 20 bases between. CDR3 nucleotide sequence: TGTGCCAGCAGCCCTGGTATAGGGGGAGTCACCGAGCAGTACTTC. It encodes CASSPGIGGVTEQYF. The full variable domain, its missing parts supplied by reference TRBV11-2 and TRBJ2-7, is EAGVAQSPRYKIIEKRQSVAFWCNPISGHATLYWYQQILGQGPKLLIQFQNNGVVDDSQLPKDRFSAERLKGVDSTLKIQPAKLEDSAVYLCASSPGIGGVTEQYFGPGTRLTVT.

This chain connects TRBV7-2 to TRBJ2-2; 8 bases are shared with TRBD2. The CDR3 extends over 15 amino acids. V was clipped by 2 bases and J by 7 bases; unmatched bases: 6. Germline CDR1 is SGHTA and CDR2 is FQGNSA. CDR3 protein: CASSLRGGFIGELFF. The DNA of the CDR3 is TGTGCCAGCAGCTTACGGGGGGGGTTCATCGGGGAGCTGTTTTTT. Full variable domain (outside the CDR3, taken from reference TRBV7-2 and TRBJ2-2): GAGVSQSPSNKVTEKGKDVELRCDPISGHTALYWYRQSLGQGLEFLIYFQGNSAPDKSGLPSDRFSAERTGGSVSTLTIQRTQQEDSAVYLCASSLRGGFIGELFFGEGSRLTVL.

The CDR3 coding sequence is TGTGCCACCAGCAGAGATCAATCGAGCGTGCAGCATTTT. Its protein is CATSRDQSSVQHF. The genes are TRBV15 and TRBJ1-5, with no clear D. Trimming took 0 bases from V and 13 from J, leaving 13 bases between them. This CDR3 has 13 amino acids. Germline V lookup: CDR1 LNHNV, CDR2 YYDKDF (reference sequence).

The rearrangement uses TRBV4-3 and TRBJ1-1; 11 nucleotides match TRBD1. CDR1 LGHNA and CDR2 YSLEER come from the germline V gene. CDR3 length equals 15 residues. J lost 5 bases, V lost 2 bases, and 4 bases had no gene match. CDR3 amino acids: CASSQRTGGFTEAFF. In DNA, the CDR3 is TGCGCCAGCAGCCAACGGACAGGGGGCTTTACTGAAGCTTTCTTT.

The chain joins TRBV30 to TRBJ2-5, with a weak D call TRBD2 (5 bases). Trimming left V 0 bases short and J 10 bases short, with 9 bases between. There are 11 residues in the CDR3. Germline lookup yields CDR1 GTSNPN and CDR2 SVGIG (reference sequence). The CDR3 is CAWSVRGDQYF. CDR3 bases: TGTGCCTGGAGTGTCCGGGGAGACCAGTACTTC.

CDR3 sequence reads: CASSLVGGGRNNEQFF. Written as DNA, the CDR3 is TGTGCCAGCAGCTTAGTAGGCGGGGGGAGGAACAATGAGCAGTTCTTC. The rearrangement joins TRBV11-3 to TRBJ2-1; the match to TRBD2 covers 8 bases. Germline V CDR1 and CDR2: SGHNT, YENEEA. After removal of 1 base from V and 5 bases from J, the junction contained 7 bases not matched to a gene. This CDR3 contains 16 residues.

This clone was recorded once. The rearrangement uses TRBV5-4 and TRBJ2-1, with TRBD2 identical over 15 bases. The CDR3 consists of 14 residues. CDR1 and CDR2 from the germline V gene are SGHNT and YYREEE (reference sequence). The ends lost 9 bases at V and 8 bases at J; junction bases unmatched: 6. CDR3 nucleotide sequence: TGTGCCATCGACGGACTAGCGGGAGGGTATGAGCAGTTCTTC. Its translation is CAIDGLAGGYEQFF.

The count of this clone is one. The chain carries TRBV2 and TRBJ2-1; D call uncertain. Germline CDR1 reads SNHLY; CDR2 reads FYNNEI. V lost 8 bases and J 3 bases, leaving 11 bases between the germline ends. The CDR3 length is 13 residues. As DNA, the CDR3 is TGTGCCAGCGAGTTAGAGAGCTACAATGAGCAGTTCTTC. Amino acid sequence: CASELESYNEQFF.

This chain joins TRBV18 and TRBJ2-5; D might be TRBD1 (6 bases). Per germline, CDR1 KGHSH and CDR2 LQKENI. V gave up 0 bases and J gave up 6 bases, with 17 bases separating them. This CDR3 region has 16 residues. CDR3 bases: TGTGCCAGCTCACCACCCGGAACCGGGACAAGAAAGACCCAGTACTTC. Translated: CASSPPGTGTRKTQYF.

J is TRBJ1-4 and V is TRBV18, with D hard to call. V gave up 3 bases and J gave up 8 bases, with 7 bases separating them. The germline V gene has CDR1 KGHSH and CDR2 LQKENI. This CDR3 is built from 12 residues. CDR3 protein: CASSPPGEKLFF. The DNA for the CDR3 is TGTGCCAGCTCACCCCCGGGGGAAAAACTGTTTTTT.

This clone was observed once. The chain has TRBV5-5 and TRBJ2-5; 7 nucleotides align to TRBD2. CDR3 size: 14 residues. From germline, CDR1 is SGHKS and CDR2 YYEKEE (reference sequence). V lost 2 bases, J lost 9 bases, and 10 bases stayed unmatched. The CDR3 loop reads CASSFSGYPEAQYF. In nucleotides, the CDR3 is TGTGCCAGCAGCTTTAGCGGGTACCCTGAGGCCCAGTACTTC.

This clone has a handful of counts. The chain has TRBV13 and TRBJ2-1, with D hard to call. CDR3 length: 13 amino acids. Germline CDR1 is PRHDT and CDR2 is FYEKMQ (reference sequence). V was clipped by 4 bases and J by 5 bases, with 9 bases between them. CDR3 nucleotides: TGTGCCAGCAGCTCAGACTCGAACAATGAGCAGTTCTTC. This sequence encodes CASSSDSNNEQFF.

This clone was observed a single time. This chain uses TRBV7-2 with TRBJ1-1; D ambiguous. Per germline, CDR1 SGHTA and CDR2 FQGNSA. Trimming left V 5 bases short and J 4 bases short, with 11 bases between. The CDR3 spans 13 residues. In DNA, the CDR3 is TGTGCCAGCAGCCCGACTGATATCACTGAAGCTTTCTTT. Its protein product is CASSPTDITEAFF.

A word on this clone: This CDR3 is also generated by other DNA sequences in the sample. V is TRBV29-1 and J is TRBJ2-4; 12 nucleotides line up with TRBD1. CDR1 is SQVTM, CDR2 ANQGSEA, per germline. The CDR3 length is 17 residues. The V and J ends lost 4 bases and 6 bases, in that order; junction bases with no gene match: 13. CDR3 DNA sequence: TGCAGCGTTGTAGGGACAGGGGGCTTTTCGTTGGCAAACATTCAGTACTTC. Protein product: CSVVGTGGFSLANIQYF.

The J gene is TRBJ2-3, the V gene TRBV2; D not resolved. The V end lost 6 bases, the J end lost 1 base, and 11 bases lay between the germline ends. The germline V gene encodes CDR1 SNHLY and CDR2 FYNNEI. The CDR3 length is 14 residues. The CDR3: CASRNLLRTDTQYF. CDR3 bases: TGTGCCAGCAGAAACTTACTTCGCACAGATACGCAGTATTTT.

J is TRBJ2-7 and V is TRBV5-1, with a tentative D call TRBD1 (6 bases). Trimming removed 3 bases at V and 0 bases at J, with 19 bases between. The CDR3 totals 17 residues. Germline-derived CDR1 and CDR2 are SGHRS and YFSETQ. CDR3 sequence: CASSYPSGAASSYEQYF. The CDR3 DNA reads TGCGCCAGCAGCTATCCCTCAGGGGCGGCAAGCTCCTACGAGCAGTACTTC.

This chain joins TRBV18 and TRBJ2-1, with 9 bases matching TRBD1. This CDR3 has 14 amino acids. V shed 2 bases and J 7 bases; nucleotides not matched to a gene: 3. Germline lookup yields CDR1 KGHSH and CDR2 LQKENI. In nucleotides, the CDR3 is TGTGCCAGCTCACCAACAGGGGGCTCAAATGAGCAGTTCTTC. Its translation: CASSPTGGSNEQFF.

The chain carries TRBV6-5 and TRBJ2-7; 8 bases are a match to TRBD1. V gave up 0 bases and J gave up 7 bases; unmatched junction bases: 11. CDR3 length: 16 residues. Germline CDR1 and CDR2: MNHEY and SVGAGI. CDR3: CASSYSSDREVYEQYF. The CDR3 DNA is TGTGCCAGCAGTTACTCGTCGGACAGGGAAGTATATGAGCAGTACTTC.